This T cell receptor beta chain was documented in a study of T cells in Graves' hyperthyroidism and ophthalmopathy. Turning to the study itself: Peripheral blood specimens were obtained at initial diagnosis, prior to any treatment. Overall study findings and caveats: Blood samples included most of the expanded thyroid clonotypes exceeding 0.001. A model of 13 V-J pairs discriminated ophthalmopathy from stable hyperthyroidism.

There are 16 residues in the CDR3. V lost 2 bases to trimming and J lost 5 bases; unmatched junction nucleotides: 9. Germline lookup yields CDR1 SGHAT and CDR2 FQNNGV. This clonotype has at least ten counts. The target antigen is unknown. Template material for amplifying TCR beta CDR3 regions consisted of RNA transcripts. A first-round RT-PCR of the TCR CDR3 used the HTBI primer set. A single record per CDR3 protein comes from TCRdb applying MiXCR to the multiplex PCR reads. Among some 350,000 distinct CDR3 sequences, around 13% were seen once, and the ten largest hold roughly 35%. Lactation, pregnancy, other autoimmune disease or uncontrolled infection led to exclusion of patients.

The specimen was blood. This TCR came from a middle-aged woman with Graves' ophthalmopathy. The chain couples TRBV11-2 to TRBJ1-2; 9 bases agree with TRBD1. The CDR3 loop reads CASSLSPGQGGYGYTF. The CDR3 bases are TGTGCCAGCAGCTTATCCCCGGGACAGGGAGGATATGGCTACACCTTC. Full variable domain (rest looked up from reference TRBV11-2 and TRBJ1-2): EAGVAQSPRYKIIEKRQSVAFWCNPISGHATLYWYQQILGQGPKLLIQFQNNGVVDDSQLPKDRFSAERLKGVDSTLKIQPAKLEDSAVYLCASSLSPGQGGYGYTFGSGTRLTVV.